These T cell receptor beta chains were read from a single sample in a study of T cells after posttransplantation cyclophosphamide. Here immunoSEQ multiplex PCR was the method, and the copy in TCRdb shows in-frame clones only, minus some. The sample consists of about 20,000 clones, approximately 97% of them appearing once. Source material: naive CD4+ T cells sorted from PBMCs. The source is a man aged 50 to 59 in good health, CMV-negative, and a related stem cell transplant donor. The CDR3 runs from the conserved cysteine through the conserved F or W. The D gene is left open where the match is weak. Clone size is not always given. Where it is, it says once, few, many or a class for expanded clones.

d_gene	v_gene	abundance	j_gene	CDR3aa	CDR3nt
TRBD1	TRBV15	.	TRBJ1-3	CATSRGQGALGNTIYF	TGTGCCACCAGCAGAGGACAGGGGGCTCTTGGAAACACCATATATTTT
.	TRBV5-8	once	TRBJ2-3	CASSPAASSNTDTQYF	TGTGCCAGCAGCCCCGCGGCGTCGAGTAACACAGATACGCAGTATTTT
TRBD1	TRBV12-5	.	TRBJ2-7	CARDPDRGNYEQYF	TGTGCTAGGGACCCCGACAGGGGGAACTACGAGCAGTACTTC
TRBD1	TRBV10-3	.	TRBJ2-5	CAISPGQPSQETQYF	TGTGCCATCAGTCCGGGACAGCCTTCCCAAGAGACCCAGTACTTC
.	TRBV7-9	once	TRBJ2-3	CASSLANPTVDTQYF	TGTGCCAGCAGCTTAGCGAATCCCACGGTGGATACGCAGTATTTT
TRBD1	TRBV7-2	.	TRBJ2-7	CASSLTGALSYEQYF	TGTGCCAGCAGCCTTACAGGGGCCCTATCCTACGAGCAGTACTTC
.	TRBV30	.	TRBJ2-2	CAWKRTSLNTGELFF	TGTGCCTGGAAACGTACATCCCTGAACACCGGGGAGCTGTTTTTT
.	TRBV6-5	.	TRBJ1-1	CASSYSAGLNTEAFF	TGTGCCAGCAGTTACTCGGCAGGGCTGAACACTGAAGCTTTCTTT
TRBD2	TRBV5-3	.	TRBJ2-7	CARSLYGLAGGYEQYF	TGTGCCAGAAGCTTGTATGGCTTAGCGGGGGGATACGAGCAGTACTTC
.	TRBV10-3	.	TRBJ1-5	CAISESRDNQPQHF	TGTGCCATCAGTGAGTCCCGCGACAATCAGCCCCAGCATTTT
.	TRBV27	.	TRBJ1-2	CASSLSTWGDYGYTF	TGTGCCAGCAGTTTATCCACATGGGGGGACTATGGCTACACCTTC
TRBD1	TRBV6-5	.	TRBJ1-2	CASSGTGESGYTF	TGTGCCAGCAGTGGGACAGGGGAGAGTGGCTACACCTTC
TRBD1	TRBV4-3	.	TRBJ2-7	CASSQDQTGTGSSYEQYF	TGCGCCAGCAGCCAAGACCAGACCGGGACAGGAAGCTCCTACGAGCAGTACTTC
.	TRBV9	once	TRBJ1-4	CASSRLATNEKLFF	TGTGCCAGCAGCCGTCTAGCAACTAATGAAAAACTGTTTTTT
.	TRBV5-5	.	TRBJ2-1	CASSLVTFKGPNEQFF	TGTGCCAGCAGCTTGGTGACTTTTAAGGGGCCCAATGAGCAGTTCTTC
.	TRBV18	.	TRBJ2-2	CASSPPMTANTGELFF	TGTGCCAGCTCACCACCGATGACAGCCAACACCGGGGAGCTGTTTTTT
TRBD2	TRBV7-9	.	TRBJ2-5	CASSLGIAGGAETQYF	TGTGCCAGCAGCTTAGGAATAGCGGGGGGTGCGGAGACCCAGTACTTC
TRBD2	TRBV30	.	TRBJ2-1	CAWRTSGSTHEQFF	TGTGCCTGGAGAACTAGCGGGAGTACCCATGAGCAGTTCTTC
.	TRBV5-1	once	TRBJ1-2	CASGKETSYGYTF	TGCGCCAGCGGCAAGGAGACCTCCTATGGCTACACCTTC
TRBD1	TRBV19	.	TRBJ2-7	CASSEDRWAYEQYF	TGTGCCAGTAGTGAGGACAGGTGGGCATACGAGCAGTACTTC
TRBD1	TRBV2	.	TRBJ1-5	CASSGTGESQPQHF	TGTGCCAGCAGTGGGACAGGGGAAAGTCAGCCCCAGCATTTT
.	TRBV23-1	.	TRBJ1-6	CASSQYRVPQLPNSPLHF	TGCGCCAGCAGTCAGTACAGGGTTCCCCAATTACCTAATTCACCCCTCCACTTT
TRBD2	TRBV6-6	.	TRBJ2-3	CASIDGLAAATDTQYF	TGTGCCAGCATTGACGGACTAGCGGCCGCCACAGATACGCAGTATTTT
.	TRBV7-9	once	TRBJ2-2	CASSLAGLGELFF	TGTGCCAGCAGCTTAGCAGGACTCGGGGAGCTGTTTTTT
TRBD2	TRBV5-1	.	TRBJ2-3	CASTGRVEDTQYF	TGCGCCAGCACCGGGAGGGTCGAAGATACGCAGTATTTT
TRBD1	TRBV10-3	once	TRBJ1-5	CAISSTGGANQPQHF	TGTGCCATCAGCTCGACAGGGGGCGCGAATCAGCCCCAGCATTTT
TRBD2	TRBV7-3	.	TRBJ2-1	CASSKPGLDADNEQFF	TGTGCCAGCAGCAAGCCGGGACTAGATGCAGACAATGAGCAGTTCTTC
TRBD1	TRBV18	.	TRBJ2-7	CASSLRDSSYEQYF	TGTGCCAGCTCACTTAGGGACAGCTCCTACGAGCAGTACTTC
.	TRBV18	.	TRBJ1-1	CASSPSVAPGTEAFF	TGCGCCAGCTCACCCTCGGTAGCCCCGGGCACTGAAGCTTTCTTT
TRBD2	TRBV11-2	.	TRBJ2-2	CASSLGSLYGGIGELFF	TGTGCCAGCAGCTTAGGATCGTTGTACGGGGGGATCGGGGAGCTGTTTTTT
.	TRBV6-5	.	TRBJ1-5	CASSPPGGGQPQHF	TGTGCCAGCAGCCCCCCCGGCGGGGGTCAGCCCCAGCATTTT
.	TRBV27	.	TRBJ2-7	CASSLSNSLQYF	TGTGCCAGCAGTTTATCTAACTCTTTGCAGTACTTC
.	TRBV6-5	.	TRBJ2-7	CASSYDPSGFAYEQYF	TGTGCCAGCAGTTACGATCCCTCAGGGTTCGCCTACGAGCAGTACTTC
TRBD1	TRBV9	.	TRBJ2-4	CASSVGGRQGINIQYF	TGTGCCAGCAGCGTTGGGGGCAGACAGGGAATAAACATTCAGTACTTC
.	TRBV18	.	TRBJ1-5	CASSPPGTKNSNQPQHF	TGTGCCAGCTCACCACCGGGGACAAAGAATAGCAATCAGCCCCAGCATTTT
.	TRBV27	.	TRBJ1-3	CASSLSGGNTGNTIYF	TGTGCCAGCAGTTTATCGGGGGGAAATACTGGAAACACCATATATTTT
TRBD2	TRBV5-1	.	TRBJ2-1	CASSGGLAGEFPGEQFF	TGCGCCAGCAGCGGGGGACTAGCGGGAGAATTTCCCGGTGAGCAGTTCTTC
.	TRBV9	.	TRBJ2-3	CASSGGGGREDTQYF	TGTGCCAGCAGCGGGGGCGGGGGCCGTGAAGATACGCAGTATTTT
.	TRBV7-2	.	TRBJ2-1	CASSRSGYNEQFF	TGTGCCAGCAGCCGTAGCGGCTACAATGAGCAGTTCTTC
TRBD2	TRBV7-2	.	TRBJ2-7	CASSLARGSGGYEQYF	TGTGCCAGCAGCTTAGCGCGAGGTAGCGGGGGCTACGAGCAGTACTTC
.	TRBV14	.	TRBJ1-2	CASSQNLAGTYGYTF	TGTGCCAGCAGCCAAAACCTCGCGGGGACCTATGGCTACACCTTC
.	TRBV7-2	.	TRBJ2-1	CASSLVGQGFIVFF	TGTGCCAGCAGCTTAGTCGGGCAGGGTTTTATTGTTTTCTTC
.	TRBV29-1	.	TRBJ2-3	CSVQGLLARTQYF	TGCAGCGTTCAGGGACTGTTAGCCCGTACGCAGTATTTT
.	TRBV6-9	.	TRBJ2-7	CASGGNRYEQYF	TGTGCCAGCGGCGGAAACCGCTACGAGCAGTACTTC
.	TRBV7-2	.	TRBJ1-6	CASSRNNSPLHF	TGTGCCAGCAGCCGTAATAATTCCCCCCTCCACTTT
.	TRBV15	.	TRBJ2-2	CATSRASGGRNTGELFF	TGTGCCACCAGCAGAGCGTCCGGGGGGCGTAACACCGGGGAGCTGTTTTTT
.	TRBV19	.	TRBJ1-2	CASSSGGHYGYTF	TGTGCCAGTAGTTCGGGGGGGCACTATGGCTACACTTTC
.	TRBV5-1	.	TRBJ2-7	CASSLVSYEQYF	TGCGCCAGCAGCTTGGTATCCTACGAGCAGTACTTC
.	TRBV5-1	.	TRBJ2-1	CASSPLSGGNYNEQFF	TGCGCCAGCAGCCCCCTGTCAGGCGGGAATTACAATGAGCAGTTCTTC
TRBD1	TRBV10-3	.	TRBJ1-2	CAIRGTGATNYGYTF	TGTGCCATCAGGGGGACAGGGGCTACAAACTATGGCTACACCTTC
.	TRBV4-2	.	TRBJ2-7	CASSHLGLASSYEQYF	TGTGCCAGCAGCCATCTAGGTCTGGCGAGTTCCTACGAGCAGTACTTC
TRBD2	TRBV14	.	TRBJ2-7	CASSPGLAGTARNEQYF	TGTGCCAGCAGCCCGGGACTAGCGGGCACCGCGAGGAACGAGCAGTACTTC
TRBD1	TRBV7-2	.	TRBJ1-4	CASSFHRGPNEKLFF	TGTGCCAGCAGCTTCCACAGGGGCCCTAATGAAAAACTGTTTTTT
.	TRBV6-5	.	TRBJ2-7	CASSSNRYEQYF	TGTGCCAGCAGTTCCAACCGGTACGAGCAGTACTTC
TRBD1	TRBV9	few	TRBJ1-3	CASSPGQGPSSGNTIYF	TGTGCCAGCAGCCCTGGACAGGGCCCGAGCTCTGGAAACACCATATATTTT
TRBD2	TRBV4-2	.	TRBJ2-5	CASSPMAGEGMEETQYF	TGTGCCAGCAGCCCCATGGCGGGGGAGGGGATGGAAGAGACCCAGTACTTC
TRBD1	TRBV19	.	TRBJ1-5	CASSYSGTGQQPQHF	TGTGCCAGTAGCTACTCCGGGACAGGGCAACAGCCCCAGCATTTT
TRBD2	TRBV18	.	TRBJ2-5	CASSPTSDETQYF	TGTGCCAGCTCACCAACTAGCGATGAGACCCAGTACTTC